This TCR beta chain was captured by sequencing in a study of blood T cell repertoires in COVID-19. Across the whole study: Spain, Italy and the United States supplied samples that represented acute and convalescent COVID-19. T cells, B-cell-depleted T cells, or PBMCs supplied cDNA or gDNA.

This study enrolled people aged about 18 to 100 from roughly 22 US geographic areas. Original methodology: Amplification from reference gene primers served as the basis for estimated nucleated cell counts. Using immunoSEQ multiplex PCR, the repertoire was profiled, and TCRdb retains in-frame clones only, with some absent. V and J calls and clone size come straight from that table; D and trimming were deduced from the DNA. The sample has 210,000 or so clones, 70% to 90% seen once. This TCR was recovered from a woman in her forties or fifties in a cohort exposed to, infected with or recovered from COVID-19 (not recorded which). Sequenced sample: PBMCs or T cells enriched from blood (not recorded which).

The CDR3 DNA sequence: TGTGCCAGTGGTAACAGGATTGGGAATTCACCCCTCCACTTT. This sequence encodes CASGNRIGNSPLHF. This rearrangement joins TRBV19 to TRBJ1-6; D is possibly TRBD1 (5 bases). The CDR3 runs to 14 residues. In germline, CDR1 is LNHDA, CDR2 SQIVND (reference sequence). V was shortened by 8 bases and J by 7 bases, with 15 bases between the two germline ends.